This T cell receptor beta chain was identified during a study of cytomegalovirus exposure and HLA in healthy donors. TCRdb's copy holds only in-frame clones and misses some; the assay was immunoSEQ multiplex PCR. The sample holds 200,000 to 300,000 clones, less than 90% seen once. CDR1 and CDR2 from the germline V gene are ENHRY and SYGVKD. The V gene lost 1 base and the J gene lost 8 bases, with 14 bases spanning the gap. CDR3 length equals 14 residues. The sample was PBMCs. The rearrangement links TRBV10-3 to TRBJ1-2; tentatively, D is TRBD1 (5 bases). This clonotype was obtained from a man between 18 and 29 years old in good health and CMV-seropositive. CDR3 nucleotide sequence: TGTGCCATCAGTGAGTTGAGCGGGAGGGACGGCTACACCTTC. Its translation is CAISELSGRDGYTF.